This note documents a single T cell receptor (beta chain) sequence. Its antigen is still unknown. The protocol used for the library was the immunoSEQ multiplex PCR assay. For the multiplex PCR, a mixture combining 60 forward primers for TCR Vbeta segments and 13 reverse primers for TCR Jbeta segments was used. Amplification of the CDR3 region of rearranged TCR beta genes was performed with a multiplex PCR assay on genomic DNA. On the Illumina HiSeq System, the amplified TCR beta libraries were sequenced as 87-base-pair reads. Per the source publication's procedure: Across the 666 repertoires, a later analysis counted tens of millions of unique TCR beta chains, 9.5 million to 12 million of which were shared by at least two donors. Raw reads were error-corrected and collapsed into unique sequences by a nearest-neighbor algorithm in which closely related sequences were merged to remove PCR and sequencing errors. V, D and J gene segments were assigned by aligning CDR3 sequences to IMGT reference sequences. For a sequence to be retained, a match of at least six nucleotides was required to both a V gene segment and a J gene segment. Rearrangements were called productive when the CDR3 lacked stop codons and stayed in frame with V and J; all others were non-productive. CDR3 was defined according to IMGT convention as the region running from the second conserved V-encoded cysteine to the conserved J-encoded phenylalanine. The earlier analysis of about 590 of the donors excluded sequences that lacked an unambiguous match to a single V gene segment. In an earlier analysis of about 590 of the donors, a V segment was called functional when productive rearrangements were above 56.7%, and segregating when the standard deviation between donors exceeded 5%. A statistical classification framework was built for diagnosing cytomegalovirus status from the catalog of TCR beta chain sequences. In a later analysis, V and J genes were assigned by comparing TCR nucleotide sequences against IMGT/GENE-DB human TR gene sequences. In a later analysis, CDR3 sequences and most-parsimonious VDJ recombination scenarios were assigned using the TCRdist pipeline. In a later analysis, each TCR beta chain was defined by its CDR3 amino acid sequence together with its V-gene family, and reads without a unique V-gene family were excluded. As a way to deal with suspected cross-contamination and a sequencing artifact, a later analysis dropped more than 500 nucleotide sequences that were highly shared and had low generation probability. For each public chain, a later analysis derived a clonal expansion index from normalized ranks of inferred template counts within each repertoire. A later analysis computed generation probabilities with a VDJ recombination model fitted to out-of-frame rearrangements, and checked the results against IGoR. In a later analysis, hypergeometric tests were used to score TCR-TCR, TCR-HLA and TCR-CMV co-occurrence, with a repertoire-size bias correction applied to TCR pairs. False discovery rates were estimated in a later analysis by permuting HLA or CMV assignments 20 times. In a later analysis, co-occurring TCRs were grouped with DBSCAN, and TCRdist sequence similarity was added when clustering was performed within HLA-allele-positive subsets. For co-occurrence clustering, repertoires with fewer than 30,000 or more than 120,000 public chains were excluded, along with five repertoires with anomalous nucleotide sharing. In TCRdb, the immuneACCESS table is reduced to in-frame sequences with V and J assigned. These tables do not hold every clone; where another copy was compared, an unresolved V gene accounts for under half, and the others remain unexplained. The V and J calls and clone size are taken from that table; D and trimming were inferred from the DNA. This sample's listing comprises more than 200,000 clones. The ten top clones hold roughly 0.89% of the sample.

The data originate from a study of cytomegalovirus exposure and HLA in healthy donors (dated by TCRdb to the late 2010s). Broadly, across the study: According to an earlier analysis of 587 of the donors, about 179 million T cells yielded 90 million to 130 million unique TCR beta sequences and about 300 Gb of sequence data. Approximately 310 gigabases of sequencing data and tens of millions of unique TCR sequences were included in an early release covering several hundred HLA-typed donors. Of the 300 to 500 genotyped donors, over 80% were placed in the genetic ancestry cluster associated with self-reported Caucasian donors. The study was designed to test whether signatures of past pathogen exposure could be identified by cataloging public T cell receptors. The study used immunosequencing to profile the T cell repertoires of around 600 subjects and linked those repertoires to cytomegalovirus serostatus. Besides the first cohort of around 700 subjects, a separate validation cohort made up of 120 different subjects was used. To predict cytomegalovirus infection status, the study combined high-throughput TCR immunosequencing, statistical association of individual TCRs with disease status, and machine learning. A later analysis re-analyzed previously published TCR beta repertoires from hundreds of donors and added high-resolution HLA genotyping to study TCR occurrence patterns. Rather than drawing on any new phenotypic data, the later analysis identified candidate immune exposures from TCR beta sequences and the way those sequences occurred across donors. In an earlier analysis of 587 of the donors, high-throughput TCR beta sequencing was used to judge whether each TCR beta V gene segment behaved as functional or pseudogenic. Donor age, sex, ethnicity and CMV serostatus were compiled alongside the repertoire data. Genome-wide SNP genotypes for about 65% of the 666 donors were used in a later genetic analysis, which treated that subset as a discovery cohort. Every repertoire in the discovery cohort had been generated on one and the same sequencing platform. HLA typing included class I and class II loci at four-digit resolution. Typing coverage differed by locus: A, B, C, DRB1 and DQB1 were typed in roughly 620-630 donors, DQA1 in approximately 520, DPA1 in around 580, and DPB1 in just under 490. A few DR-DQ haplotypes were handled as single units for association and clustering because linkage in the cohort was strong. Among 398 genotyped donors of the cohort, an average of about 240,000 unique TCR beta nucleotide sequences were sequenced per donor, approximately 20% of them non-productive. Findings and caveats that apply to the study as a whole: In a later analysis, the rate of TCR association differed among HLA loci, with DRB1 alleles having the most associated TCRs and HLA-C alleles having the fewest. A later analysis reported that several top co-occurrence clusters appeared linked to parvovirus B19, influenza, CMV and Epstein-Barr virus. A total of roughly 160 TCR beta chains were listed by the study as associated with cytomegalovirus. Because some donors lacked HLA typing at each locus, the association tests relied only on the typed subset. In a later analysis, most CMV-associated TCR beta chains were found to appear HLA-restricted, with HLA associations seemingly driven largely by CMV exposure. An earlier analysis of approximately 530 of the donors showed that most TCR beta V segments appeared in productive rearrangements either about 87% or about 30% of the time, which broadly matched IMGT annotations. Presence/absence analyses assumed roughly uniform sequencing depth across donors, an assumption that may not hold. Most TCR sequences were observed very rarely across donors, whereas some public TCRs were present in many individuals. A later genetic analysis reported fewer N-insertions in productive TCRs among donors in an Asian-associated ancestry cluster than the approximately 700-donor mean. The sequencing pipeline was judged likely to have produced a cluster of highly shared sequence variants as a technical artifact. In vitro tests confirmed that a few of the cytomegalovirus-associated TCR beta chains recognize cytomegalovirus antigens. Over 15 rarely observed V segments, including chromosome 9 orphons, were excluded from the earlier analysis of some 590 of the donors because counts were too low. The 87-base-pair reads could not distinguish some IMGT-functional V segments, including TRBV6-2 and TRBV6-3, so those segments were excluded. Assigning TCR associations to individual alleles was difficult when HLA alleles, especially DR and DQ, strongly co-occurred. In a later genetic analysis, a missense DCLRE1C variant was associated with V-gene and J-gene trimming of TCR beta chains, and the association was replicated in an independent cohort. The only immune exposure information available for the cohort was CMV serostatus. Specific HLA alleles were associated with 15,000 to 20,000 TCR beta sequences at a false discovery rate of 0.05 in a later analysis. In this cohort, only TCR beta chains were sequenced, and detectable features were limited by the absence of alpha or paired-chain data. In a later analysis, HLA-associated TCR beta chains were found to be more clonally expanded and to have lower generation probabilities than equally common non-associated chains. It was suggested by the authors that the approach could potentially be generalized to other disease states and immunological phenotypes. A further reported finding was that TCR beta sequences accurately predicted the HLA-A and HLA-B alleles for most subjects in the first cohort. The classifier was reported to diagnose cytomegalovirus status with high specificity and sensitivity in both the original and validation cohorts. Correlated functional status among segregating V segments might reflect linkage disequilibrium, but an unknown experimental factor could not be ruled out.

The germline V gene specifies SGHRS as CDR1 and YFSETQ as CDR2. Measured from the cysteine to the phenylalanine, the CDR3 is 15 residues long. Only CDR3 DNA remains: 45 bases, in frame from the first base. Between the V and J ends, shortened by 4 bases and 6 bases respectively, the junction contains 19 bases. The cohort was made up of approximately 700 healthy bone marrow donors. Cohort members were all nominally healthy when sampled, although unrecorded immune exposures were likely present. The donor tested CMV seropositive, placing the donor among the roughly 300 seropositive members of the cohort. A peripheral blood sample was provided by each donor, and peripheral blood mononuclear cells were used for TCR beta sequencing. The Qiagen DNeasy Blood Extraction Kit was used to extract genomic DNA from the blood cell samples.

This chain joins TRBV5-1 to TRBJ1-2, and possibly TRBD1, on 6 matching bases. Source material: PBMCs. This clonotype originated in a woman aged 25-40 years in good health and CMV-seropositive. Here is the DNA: TGCGCCAGCAGCCCCAAGGGTACAGGGTCGAATGGCTACACCTTC. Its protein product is CASSPKGTGSNGYTF. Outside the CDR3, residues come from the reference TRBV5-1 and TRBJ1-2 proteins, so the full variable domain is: KAGVTQTPRYLIKTRGQQVTLSCSPISGHRSVSWYQQTPGQGLQFLFEYFSETQRNKGNFPGRFSGRQFSNSRSEMNVSTLELGDSALYLCASSPKGTGSNGYTFGSGTRLTVV.